This T cell receptor beta chain was sequenced for a study of blood T cell repertoires in COVID-19. Whole-study context: Sites in the United States, Italy and Spain provided acute and convalescent COVID-19 samples. Sample material is recorded as cDNA or gDNA derived from T cells, B-cell-depleted T cells, or PBMCs.

Authors' analysis steps: Amplification of reference gene primers was used by the study to estimate nucleated cell counts. Generated by immunoSEQ multiplex PCR, the TCRdb table keeps only in-frame clones and is missing some. V and J calls and clone size are given by that table; D and trimming were obtained from the DNA. Counted here are about 47,000 clones, about 70% occurring once; the ten biggest clones make up around 10%. CDR3 length: 12 residues. Germline CDR1 MNHEY, CDR2 SMNVEV (reference sequence). Losses at the gene ends were 10 bases for V and 7 bases for J; bases not matched to a gene: 6. In its sample, this clone was seen a few times.

The source is a woman in her sixties or seventies with acute or convalescent COVID-19. Sequencing used peripheral blood. The V call is TRBV27, the J call TRBJ2-3, with TRBD1 identical over 9 bases. CDR3 residues: CATRTGAHTQYF. The DNA of the CDR3 is TGTGCCACGCGGACAGGGGCCCATACGCAGTATTTT.